The 5 T cell receptor beta chains listed next were all sequenced from one sample in a study of OX40 agonist ivuxolimab in advanced cancers. Sequencing used immunoSEQ multiplex PCR; TCRdb keeps in-frame clones, though not all of them. The sample lists 55,000 to 65,000 clones, 80% to 95% occurring once. Material: CD4+ or CD8+ T cells sorted from blood, obtained in a trial of the OX40 agonist ivuxolimab. The origin of the receptors is an adult with an advanced solid tumor such as melanoma, head and neck, liver or kidney cancer.

This chain's CDR3 is CASSQYTEKLFF. DNA for the CDR3: TGTGCCAGCAGCCAATATACAGAAAAACTGTTTTTT. The chain has TRBV16 and TRBJ1-4; D remains ambiguous. Germline V gene lookup returns CDR1 KGHSY and CDR2 FQNENV. This CDR3 comprises 12 residues. Trimming removed 1 base from V and 8 bases from J, with 5 bases in between.

J is TRBJ1-5 and V is TRBV25-1; TRBD1 is a possible D gene (5 bases). This CDR3 has 13 amino acids. The V gene's germline CDR1 is MGHDK and CDR2 SYGVNS. V lost 3 bases to trimming and J lost 10 bases, with 13 bases between them. The CDR3 DNA reads TGTGCCAGCAGTGAGGGACTAGCCGGTCCCCAGCATTTT. It encodes CASSEGLAGPQHF.

The genes are TRBV11-1 and TRBJ2-3; 16 bases agree with TRBD2. V dropped 4 bases and J dropped 0; count of bases not matched to a gene: 1. Germline lookup yields CDR1 SGHAT and CDR2 FQDESV (reference sequence). There are 17 residues in the CDR3. The CDR3 protein is CASSWGLAGGSTDTQYF. The DNA of the CDR3 is TGTGCCAGCAGCTGGGGACTAGCGGGGGGGAGCACAGATACGCAGTATTTT.

This clone was counted a single time. CDR3 in DNA: TGTGCCAGCAGCTTAGCTGGGGCCGCGAACACTGAAGCTTTCTTT. It is translated as CASSLAGAANTEAFF. The J gene is TRBJ1-1, the V gene TRBV7-8, with D tentatively TRBD1 (5 bases). Trimming took 0 bases from V and 1 from J, leaving 9 bases between them. The CDR3 loop spans 15 amino acids. Germline V CDR1 and CDR2: SGHVS, FQNEAQ.

This rearrangement joins TRBV7-9 to TRBJ2-1; possibly TRBD2 for D (5 bases). The V end was cut by 3 bases, the J end by 10 bases, with 10 bases between. This CDR3 region has 12 residues. Germline V lookup: CDR1 SEHNR, CDR2 FQNEAQ (reference sequence). CDR3 bases: TGTGCCAGCAGCTTCGGGGTACGGGAGCAGTTCTTC. Its translation is CASSFGVREQFF. The whole variable domain, filled in from reference TRBV7-9 and TRBJ2-1, reads DTGVSQNPRHKITKRGQNVTFRCDPISEHNRLYWYRQTLGQGPEFLTYFQNEAQLEKSRLLSDRFSAERPKGSFSTLEIQRTEQGDSAMYLCASSFGVREQFFGPGTRLTVL.